What follows are 26 T cell receptor beta chains derived from one specimen sequenced in a study of beta chain features in type 1 diabetes. Whole-study results and caveats: All four CD4+ subsets from Type 1 diabetes patients carried moderately but significantly shorter TCRB CDR3s.

Their antigens are not known. The isolated RNA, all of it, was reverse transcribed, so expressed TCRB transcripts were what got sequenced. Assay: immunoSEQ multiplex PCR; the TCRdb copy retains only in-frame clones and omits some. The sample carries 500,000 to 800,000 clones, under 15% recorded once. Sequencing was carried out using naive CD4+ T cells from blood. The receptors stem from a man between 25 and 39 years old with type 1 diabetes.

The rearrangement joins TRBV7-9 to TRBJ2-2, with D possibly matching TRBD2 (7 bases). Germline CDR1 reads SEHNR; CDR2 reads FQNEAQ (reference sequence). Trimming took off 5 bases at V and 5 bases at J, with 21 bases between the two ends. CDR3 size: 17 residues. CDR3 sequence (DNA): TGTGCCAGCAGCCTCCCCCCCGGGGGGCCGGAGACCGGGGAGCTGTTTTTT. Translation gives CASSLPPGGPETGELFF.

This clone appeared a few times. The genes are TRBV27 and TRBJ2-7, with D perhaps matching TRBD2 (5 bases). Germline loops: CDR1 MNHEY, CDR2 SMNVEV (reference sequence). Trimming removed 2 bases from V and 5 bases from J, with 22 bases in between. CDR3 length: 17 residues. Here the CDR3 DNA reads TGTGCCAGCAGTTTAAAGGTGAAGGACTCGGGGTCCGACGAGCAGTACTTC. It specifies CASSLKVKDSGSDEQYF.

This clone was observed a few times. The sample holds other DNA sequences that translate to the same CDR3. The chain links TRBV30 to TRBJ2-7; weak D call: TRBD1 (5 bases). There are 12 residues in the CDR3. CDR1 and CDR2 (germline): GTSNPN, SVGIG (reference sequence). The ends were cut back, 4 bases at V and 2 bases at J, with 9 bases in the middle. CDR3 in amino acids: CAWTAGTYEQYF. DNA of the CDR3: TGTGCCTGGACGGCAGGGACCTACGAGCAGTACTTC.

V is TRBV29-1 and J is TRBJ2-3; D remains ambiguous. V lost 5 bases and J 1 base, leaving 13 bases between the germline ends. CDR1 and CDR2 from the germline V gene are SQVTM and ANQGSEA. There are 14 residues in the CDR3. CDR3 protein: CSVLAARRTDTQYF. Written as DNA, the CDR3 is TGCAGCGTTCTTGCCGCCCGACGCACAGATACGCAGTATTTT.

The genes are TRBV9 and TRBJ2-7, with 7 positions matching TRBD1. This CDR3 contains 14 residues. CDR1 is SGDLS, CDR2 YYNGEE, per germline. V was pared by 3 bases and J by 4 bases, with 7 bases of the junction left unmatched. The CDR3 spells CASSAGTAMYEQYF. DNA of the CDR3: TGTGCCAGCAGCGCCGGGACAGCCATGTACGAGCAGTACTTC.

The chain uses TRBV6-5 and TRBJ1-2, with 8 bases identical to TRBD1. The junction had 3 bases not matched to a gene; V was cut back by 4 bases and J by 2 bases. The germline V gene has CDR1 MNHEY and CDR2 SVGAGI. This CDR3 is built from 14 residues. DNA for the CDR3: TGTGCCAGCAGTTGGACAGGGTTGAACTATGGCTACACCTTC. Encoded protein: CASSWTGLNYGYTF.

The V call is TRBV5-1, the J call TRBJ2-3; 13 positions match TRBD2. The CDR3 is made up of 16 amino acids. Germline V gives CDR1 SGHRS, CDR2 YFSETQ. The V and J ends lost 4 bases and 5 bases, in that order; junction bases with no gene match: 7. CDR3 coding DNA: TGCGCCAGCAGCCGAACTAGCGGGGGGGCCGGAGATACGCAGTATTTT. Protein: CASSRTSGGAGDTQYF.

There are a few counts of this clone. The CDR3 region is CASSFRFRQGDYGYTF. Here the CDR3 DNA reads TGTGCCAGCAGTTTTAGGTTCCGACAGGGGGACTATGGCTACACCTTC. This chain uses TRBV27 with TRBJ1-2; the match to TRBD1 covers 9 bases. The CDR3 has 16 amino acids. Germline V lookup: CDR1 MNHEY, CDR2 SMNVEV (reference sequence). V lost 3 bases, J lost 3 bases, and 8 bases stayed unmatched.

The rearrangement joins TRBV9 to TRBJ2-5; 11 bases fit TRBD1. CDR1 SGDLS and CDR2 YYNGEE come from the germline V gene. CDR3 length: 16 residues. After removal of 2 bases from V and 5 bases from J, the junction contained 8 bases not matched to a gene. The CDR3 loop reads CASSVGTGGGFETQYF. Written as DNA, the CDR3 is TGTGCCAGCAGCGTTGGGACAGGGGGTGGATTCGAGACCCAGTACTTC.

This clone has more than one count but fewer than ten. This same CDR3 is encoded by further DNA sequences in the sample. The rearrangement uses TRBV4-3 and TRBJ2-1, with a tentative D call TRBD1 (5 bases). The CDR3 totals 15 residues. Germline V gene lookup returns CDR1 LGHNA and CDR2 YSLEER. V lost 0 bases to trimming and J lost 3 bases, with 9 bases between them. The CDR3 DNA is TGCGCCAGCAGCCAAGATGCAGGGAACTACAATGAGCAGTTCTTC. It translates to CASSQDAGNYNEQFF.

The sample holds a few counts of this clone. The chain has TRBV7-2 and TRBJ2-7; D possibly uses TRBD1 or TRBD2 (5 bases each). The V end was cut by 1 base, the J end by 1 base, with 11 bases between. Germline V gene lookup returns CDR1 SGHTA and CDR2 FQGNSA. This CDR3 has 15 residues. The CDR3 protein is CASSLGDGQSYEQYF. The CDR3 nucleotides read TGTGCCAGCAGCTTAGGGGACGGCCAATCCTACGAGCAGTACTTC.

This clone has a handful of counts. The chain uses TRBV9 and TRBJ2-7, with D perhaps matching TRBD2 (6 bases). V was cut by 0 bases and J by 1 base, with 11 bases left in between. Germline CDR1 SGDLS, CDR2 YYNGEE. CDR3 length: 15 residues. CDR3 DNA: TGTGCCAGCAGCGTAGGAAGTGGAGGGTCCTACGAGCAGTACTTC. Translation gives CASSVGSGGSYEQYF.

There are a few counts of this clone. In DNA, the CDR3 is TGTGCCAGCAGTAAAGACAGGTTCAATCAGCCCCAGCATTTT. Translation gives CASSKDRFNQPQHF. The chain carries TRBV28 and TRBJ1-5; weak D call: TRBD1 (6 bases). Germline V CDR1 and CDR2: MDHEN, SYDVKM. The CDR3 spans 14 residues. Trimming shortened V by 5 bases and J by 3 bases, and 11 bases separated the two germline ends.

This clone was found a few times. The V call is TRBV7-2, the J call TRBJ2-1; 9 bases map to TRBD2. Looked up from germline, CDR1 is SGHTA and CDR2 is FQGNSA. The trim removed 1 base at V and 8 bases at J, leaving 6 bases unmatched. CDR3 length: 15 amino acids. The CDR3 region is CASSLVAGAKDEQFF. CDR3 bases: TGTGCCAGCAGCTTAGTAGCGGGGGCCAAAGATGAGCAGTTCTTC.

This clone turned up a few times. The chain couples TRBV7-3 to TRBJ2-5; D uncertain. CDR1 SGHTA and CDR2 FQGTGA come from the germline V gene. CDR3 length: 13 amino acids. V was cut by 5 bases and J by 1 base, with 8 bases left in between. CDR3 loop: CASSPSLQETQYF. For the CDR3, the DNA is TGTGCCAGCAGCCCTTCCCTCCAAGAGACCCAGTACTTC.

This chain links TRBV27 with TRBJ1-1; 9 bases map to TRBD1. CDR3 length equals 15 residues. Germline V CDR1 and CDR2: MNHEY, SMNVEV (reference sequence). The ends lost 6 bases at V and 7 bases at J; junction bases unmatched: 12. CDR3 DNA sequence: TGTGCCAGCAGAGCGTGGGACAGGGCGAAGAATGAAGCTTTCTTT. This encodes CASRAWDRAKNEAFF.

This clone was counted many times. This chain connects TRBV6-5 to TRBJ1-1; no definite D call. Trimming stripped 9 bases from V and 3 bases from J, with 20 bases between. Per the germline V gene, CDR1 is MNHEY and CDR2 is SVGAGI. The CDR3 covers 15 residues. The chain's CDR3 is CASRPLPGEDTEAFF. In DNA form, the CDR3 reads TGTGCCAGTCGCCCCCTCCCAGGAGAGGACACTGAAGCTTTCTTT.

The chain carries TRBV5-1 and TRBJ2-7; 7 bases align to TRBD2. V lost 7 bases and J lost 4; bases outside the gene matches: 14. CDR3 length: 15 amino acids. Germline CDR1 and CDR2: SGHRS and YFSETQ. CDR3 sequence (DNA): TGCGCCAGCGGCCCGATAGGACTAGGGATGTACGAGCAGTACTTC. The encoded protein is CASGPIGLGMYEQYF.

This clone was counted a few times. The chain carries TRBV7-2 and TRBJ2-2; D call uncertain. Trimming removed 5 bases from V and 2 bases from J, with 6 bases in between. From germline, CDR1 is SGHTA and CDR2 FQGNSA. The CDR3 totals 13 residues. As DNA, the CDR3 is TGTGCCAGCAGCCCCCTCAACACCGGGGAGCTGTTTTTT. It is translated as CASSPLNTGELFF.

The V gene is TRBV7-2, the J gene TRBJ1-2, with D unresolved. Trimming left V 1 base short and J 4 bases short, with 19 bases between. Germline V gene data show CDR1 as SGHTA and CDR2 as FQGNSA. The CDR3 loop spans 17 amino acids. In DNA form, the CDR3 reads TGTGCCAGCAGCTTAGACGTAGGGCCCAGAGCCGGCTATGGCTACACCTTC. This gives the protein CASSLDVGPRAGYGYTF.

This clone was counted only a few times. The chain links TRBV7-2 to TRBJ1-2, with TRBD1 matching over 7 bases. V shed 5 bases, J shed 3 bases, and the junction held 12 bases outside the gene matches. The CDR3 extends over 16 amino acids. Germline loops: CDR1 SGHTA, CDR2 FQGNSA. CDR3 bases: TGTGCCAGCAGCGAGACAGGGTCAAATTGGGACTATGGCTACACCTTC. Translated: CASSETGSNWDYGYTF.

The table lists this clone with a few counts. The rearrangement joins TRBV13 to TRBJ2-7; TRBD2 is a possible D gene (5 bases). The germline V and J ends were trimmed by 3 bases and 7 bases, with 16 bases remaining between them. The germline V gene has CDR1 PRHDT and CDR2 FYEKMQ (reference sequence). The CDR3 has 14 residues. Here the CDR3 reads CASSLGADPGEQYF. The CDR3 DNA reads TGTGCCAGCAGCTTGGGTGCCGACCCGGGGGAGCAGTACTTC. Looking up the rest from reference TRBV13 and TRBJ2-7 gives the full variable domain: AAGVIQSPRHLIKEKRETATLKCYPIPRHDTVYWYQQGPGQDPQFLISFYEKMQSDKGSIPDRFSAQQFSDYHSELNMSSLELGDSALYFCASSLGADPGEQYFGPGTRLTVT.

This clone appeared a few times. V usage is TRBV9 and J usage is TRBJ1-3; 9 bases match TRBD1. Germline CDR1 and CDR2: SGDLS and YYNGEE. This CDR3 comprises 16 residues. The trim removed 4 bases at V and 4 bases at J, leaving 9 bases unmatched. This CDR3 is CASSLNDRGTGNTIYF. The CDR3 DNA sequence: TGTGCCAGCAGCCTCAACGACAGGGGGACGGGAAACACCATATATTTT. Full variable domain (outside the CDR3, taken from reference TRBV9 and TRBJ1-3): DSGVTQTPKHLITATGQRVTLRCSPRSGDLSVYWYQQSLDQGLQFLIQYYNGEERAKGNILERFSAQQFPDLHSELNLSSLELGDSALYFCASSLNDRGTGNTIYFGEGSWLTVV.

Points on this clone: Other DNA sequences in the same sample also yield this CDR3. The chain is built from TRBV9 and TRBJ2-3; tentative D call: TRBD1 (5 bases). The CDR3 is 13 amino acids. Germline V gene lookup returns CDR1 SGDLS and CDR2 YYNGEE. The ends were cut back, 4 bases at V and 4 bases at J, with 10 bases in the middle. CDR3 region: CASSTGPPDTQYF. The DNA for the CDR3 is TGTGCCAGCAGCACAGGTCCGCCAGATACGCAGTATTTT.

This clone was counted between two and nine times. This chain connects TRBV6-6 to TRBJ1-5; no definite D call. Trimming took 5 bases from V and 5 from J, leaving 10 bases between them. Looked up from germline, CDR1 is MNHNY and CDR2 is SVGAGI (reference sequence). CDR3 length: 13 amino acids. The CDR3 sequence: CASSPRRDQPQHF. The CDR3, as DNA: TGTGCCAGCAGTCCCCGACGGGATCAGCCCCAGCATTTT.

The chain is built from TRBV14 and TRBJ2-7, with 7 bases aligning to TRBD2. The trim removed 1 base at V and 3 bases at J, leaving 9 bases unmatched. This CDR3 contains 16 residues. CDR1 is SGHDN, CDR2 FVKESK, per germline. The CDR3 nucleotides read TGTGCCAGCAGCCAAGGTGTGGTAGCGGGCGTCTACGAGCAGTACTTC. Translating gives CASSQGVVAGVYEQYF.